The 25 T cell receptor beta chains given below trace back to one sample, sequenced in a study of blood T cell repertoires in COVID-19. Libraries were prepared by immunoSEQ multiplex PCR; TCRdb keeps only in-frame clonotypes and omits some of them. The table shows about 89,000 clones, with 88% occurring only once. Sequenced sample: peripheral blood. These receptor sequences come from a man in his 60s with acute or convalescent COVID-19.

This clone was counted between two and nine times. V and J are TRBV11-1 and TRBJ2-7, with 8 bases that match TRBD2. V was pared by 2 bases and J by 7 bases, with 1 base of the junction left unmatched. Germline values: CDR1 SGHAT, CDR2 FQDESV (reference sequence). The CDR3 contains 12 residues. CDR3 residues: CASSLLAGEQYF. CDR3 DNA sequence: TGTGCCAGCAGCTTACTAGCGGGTGAGCAGTACTTC.

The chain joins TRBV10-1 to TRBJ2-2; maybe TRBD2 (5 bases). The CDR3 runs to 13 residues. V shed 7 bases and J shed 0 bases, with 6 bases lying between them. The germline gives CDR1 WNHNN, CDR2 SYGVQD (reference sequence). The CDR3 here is CASKGANTGELFF. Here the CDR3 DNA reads TGCGCCAGCAAGGGAGCGAACACCGGGGAGCTGTTTTTT.

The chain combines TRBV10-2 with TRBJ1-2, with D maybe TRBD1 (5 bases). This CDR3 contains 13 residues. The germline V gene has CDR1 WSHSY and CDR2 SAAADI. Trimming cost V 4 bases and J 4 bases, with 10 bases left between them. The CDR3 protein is CASSVTESYGYTF. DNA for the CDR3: TGCGCCAGCAGTGTGACAGAGTCCTATGGCTACACCTTC.

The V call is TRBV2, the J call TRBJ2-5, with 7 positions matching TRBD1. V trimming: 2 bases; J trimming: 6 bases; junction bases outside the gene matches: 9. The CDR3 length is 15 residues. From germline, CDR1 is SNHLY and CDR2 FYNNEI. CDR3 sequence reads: CASSEHLDRAKTQYF. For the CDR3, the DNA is TGTGCCAGCAGTGAACACCTCGACAGGGCAAAGACCCAGTACTTC.

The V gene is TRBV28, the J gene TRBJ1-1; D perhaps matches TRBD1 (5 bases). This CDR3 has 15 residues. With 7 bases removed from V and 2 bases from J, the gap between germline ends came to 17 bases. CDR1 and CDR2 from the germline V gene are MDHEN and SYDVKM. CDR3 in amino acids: CASISWGTKNTEAFF. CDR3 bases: TGTGCCAGCATCTCTTGGGGGACTAAAAACACTGAAGCTTTCTTT.

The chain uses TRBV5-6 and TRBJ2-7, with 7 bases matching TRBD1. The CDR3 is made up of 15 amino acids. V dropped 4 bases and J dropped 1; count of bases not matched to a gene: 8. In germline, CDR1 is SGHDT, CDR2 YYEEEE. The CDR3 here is CASSLTGVGSYEQYF. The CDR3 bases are TGTGCCAGCAGCCTTACAGGGGTGGGTTCCTACGAGCAGTACTTC.

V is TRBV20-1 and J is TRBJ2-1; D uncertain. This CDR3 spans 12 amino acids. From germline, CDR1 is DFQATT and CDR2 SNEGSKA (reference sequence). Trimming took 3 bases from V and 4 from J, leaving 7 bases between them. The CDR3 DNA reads TGCAGTGCTAGTGACTTATACAATGAGCAGTTCTTC. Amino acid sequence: CSASDLYNEQFF.

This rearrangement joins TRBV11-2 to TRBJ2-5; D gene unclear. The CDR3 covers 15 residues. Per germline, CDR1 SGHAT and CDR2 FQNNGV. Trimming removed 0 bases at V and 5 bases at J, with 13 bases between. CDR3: CASSLEKAGRETQYF. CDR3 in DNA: TGTGCCAGCAGCTTAGAAAAGGCAGGCAGGGAGACCCAGTACTTC. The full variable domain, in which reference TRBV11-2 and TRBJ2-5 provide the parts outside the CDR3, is EAGVAQSPRYKIIEKRQSVAFWCNPISGHATLYWYQQILGQGPKLLIQFQNNGVVDDSQLPKDRFSAERLKGVDSTLKIQPAKLEDSAVYLCASSLEKAGRETQYFGPGTRLLVL.

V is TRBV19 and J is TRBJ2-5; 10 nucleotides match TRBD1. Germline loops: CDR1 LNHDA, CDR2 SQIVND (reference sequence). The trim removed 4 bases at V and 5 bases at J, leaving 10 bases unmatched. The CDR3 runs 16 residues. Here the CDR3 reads CASSSPRQGARETQYF. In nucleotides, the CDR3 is TGTGCCAGTAGTAGCCCCCGACAGGGGGCAAGGGAGACCCAGTACTTC.

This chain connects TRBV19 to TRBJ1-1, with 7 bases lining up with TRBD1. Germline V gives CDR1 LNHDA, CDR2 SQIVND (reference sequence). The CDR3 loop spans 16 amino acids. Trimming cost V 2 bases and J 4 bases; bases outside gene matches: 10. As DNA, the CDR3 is TGTGCCAGTAGTATAACCCTCACAGGGGTCCGCACTGAAGCTTTCTTT. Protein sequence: CASSITLTGVRTEAFF.

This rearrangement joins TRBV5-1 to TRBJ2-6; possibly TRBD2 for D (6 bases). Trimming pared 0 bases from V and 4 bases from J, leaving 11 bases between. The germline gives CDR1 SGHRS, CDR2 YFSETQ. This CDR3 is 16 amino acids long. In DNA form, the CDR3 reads TGCGCCAGCAGCTTGGTAGGAGGGCAAGGGGCCAACGTCCTGACTTTC. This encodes CASSLVGGQGANVLTF.

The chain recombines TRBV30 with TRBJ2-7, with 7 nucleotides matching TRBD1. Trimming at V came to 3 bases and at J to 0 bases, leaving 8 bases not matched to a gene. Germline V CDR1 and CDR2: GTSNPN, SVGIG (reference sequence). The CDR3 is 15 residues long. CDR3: CAWRAGTAISYEQYF. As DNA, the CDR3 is TGTGCCTGGAGAGCCGGGACAGCTATCTCCTACGAGCAGTACTTC.

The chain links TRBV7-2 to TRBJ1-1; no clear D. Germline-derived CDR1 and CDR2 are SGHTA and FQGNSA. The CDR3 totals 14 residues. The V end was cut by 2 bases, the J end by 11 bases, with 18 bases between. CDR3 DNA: TGTGCCAGCAGCTTACCGGGGATGGGTGTTTGGGCTTTCTTT. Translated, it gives CASSLPGMGVWAFF.

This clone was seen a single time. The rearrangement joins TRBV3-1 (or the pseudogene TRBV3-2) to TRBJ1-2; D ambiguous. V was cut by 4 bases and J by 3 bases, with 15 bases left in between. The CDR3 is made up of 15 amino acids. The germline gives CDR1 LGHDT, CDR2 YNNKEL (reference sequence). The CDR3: CASSPRWRVDYGYTF. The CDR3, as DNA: TGTGCCAGCAGCCCCCGGTGGAGGGTGGACTATGGCTACACCTTC.

The CDR3 nucleotides are TGCGCCAGCAGCTTAAGGGGTGGTCGGACCGGGGAGCTGTTTTTT. Translating gives CASSLRGGRTGELFF. The J gene is TRBJ2-2, the V gene TRBV5-1, with a tentative D call TRBD1 (5 bases). CDR1 is SGHRS and CDR2 is YFSETQ in the germline V gene. The CDR3 sequence is 15 residues long. The V and J ends lost 2 bases and 5 bases respectively, with 13 bases between them.

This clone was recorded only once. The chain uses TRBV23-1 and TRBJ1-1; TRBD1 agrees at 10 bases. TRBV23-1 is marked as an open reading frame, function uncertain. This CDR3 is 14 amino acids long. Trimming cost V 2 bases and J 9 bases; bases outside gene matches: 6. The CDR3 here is CASSQHGTGAKAFF. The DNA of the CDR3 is TGCGCCAGCAGTCAACACGGGACAGGGGCGAAAGCTTTCTTT.

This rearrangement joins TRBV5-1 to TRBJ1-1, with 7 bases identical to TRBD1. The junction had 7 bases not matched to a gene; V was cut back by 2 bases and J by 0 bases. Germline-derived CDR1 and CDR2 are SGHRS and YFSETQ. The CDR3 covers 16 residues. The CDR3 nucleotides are TGCGCCAGCAGCTTACAGGGGATGGGTATGAACACTGAAGCTTTCTTT. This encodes CASSLQGMGMNTEAFF. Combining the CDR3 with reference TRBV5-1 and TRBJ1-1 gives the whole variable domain KAGVTQTPRYLIKTRGQQVTLSCSPISGHRSVSWYQQTPGQGLQFLFEYFSETQRNKGNFPGRFSGRQFSNSRSEMNVSTLELGDSALYLCASSLQGMGMNTEAFFGQGTRLTVV.

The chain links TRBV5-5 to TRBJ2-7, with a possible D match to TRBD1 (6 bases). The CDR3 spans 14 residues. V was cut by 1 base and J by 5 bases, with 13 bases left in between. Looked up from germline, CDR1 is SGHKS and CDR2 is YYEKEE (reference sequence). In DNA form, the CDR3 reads TGTGCCAGCAGCTTGACAGGGCGTCCGGACGAGCAGTACTTC. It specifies CASSLTGRPDEQYF.

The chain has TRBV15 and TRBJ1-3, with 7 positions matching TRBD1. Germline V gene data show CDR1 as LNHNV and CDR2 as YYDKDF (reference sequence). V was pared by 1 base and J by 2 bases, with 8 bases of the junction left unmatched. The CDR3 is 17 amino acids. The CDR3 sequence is CATSRAVTGLTGNTIYF. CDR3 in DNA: TGTGCCACCAGCAGAGCGGTGACAGGGTTGACTGGAAACACCATATATTTT.

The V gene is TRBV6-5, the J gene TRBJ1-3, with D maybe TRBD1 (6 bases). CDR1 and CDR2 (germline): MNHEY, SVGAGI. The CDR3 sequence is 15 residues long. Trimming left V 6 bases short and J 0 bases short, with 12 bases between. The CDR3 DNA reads TGTGCCAGCAGCACGATACAGGGCTCTGGAAACACCATATATTTT. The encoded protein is CASSTIQGSGNTIYF.

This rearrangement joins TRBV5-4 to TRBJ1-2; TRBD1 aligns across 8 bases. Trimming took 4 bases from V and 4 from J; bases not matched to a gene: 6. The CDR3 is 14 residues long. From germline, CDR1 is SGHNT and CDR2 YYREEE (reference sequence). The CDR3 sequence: CASSPGQEIYGYTF. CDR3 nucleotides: TGTGCCAGCAGCCCGGGACAGGAGATCTATGGCTACACCTTC.

CDR3 bases: TGTGCCAGCAACGTACAGGGGAACTATGGCTACACCTTC. Protein: CASNVQGNYGYTF. The chain carries TRBV5-4 and TRBJ1-2; TRBD1 agrees at 7 bases. The CDR3 has 13 residues. The germline CDR1 and CDR2 sequences are SGHNT and YYREEE (reference sequence). Germline trimming cut 6 bases from V and 2 bases from J; bases unmatched to any gene: 4.

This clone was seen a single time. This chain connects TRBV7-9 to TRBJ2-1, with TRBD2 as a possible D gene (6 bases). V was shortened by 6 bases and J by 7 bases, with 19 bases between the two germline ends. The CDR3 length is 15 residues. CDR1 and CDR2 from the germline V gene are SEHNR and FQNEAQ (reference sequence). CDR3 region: CASSPPFRRGNEQFF. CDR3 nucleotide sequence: TGTGCCAGCAGTCCCCCCTTCCGCCGGGGGAATGAGCAGTTCTTC.

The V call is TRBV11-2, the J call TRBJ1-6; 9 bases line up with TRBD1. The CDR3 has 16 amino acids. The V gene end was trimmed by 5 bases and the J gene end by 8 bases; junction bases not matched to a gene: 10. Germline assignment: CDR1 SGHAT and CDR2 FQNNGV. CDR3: CASSPYRGQGDSPLHF. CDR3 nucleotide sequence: TGTGCCAGCAGCCCCTACAGGGGGCAGGGGGATTCACCCCTCCACTTT.

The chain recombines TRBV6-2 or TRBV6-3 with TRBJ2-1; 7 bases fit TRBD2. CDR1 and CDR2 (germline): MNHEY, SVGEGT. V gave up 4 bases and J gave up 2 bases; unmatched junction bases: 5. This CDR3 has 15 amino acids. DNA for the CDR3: TGTGCCAGCAGTTCGAGCGGGAACACCTACAATGAGCAGTTCTTC. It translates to CASSSSGNTYNEQFF.